The 10 T cell receptor beta chains below were found in one sample sequenced in a study of blood T cells in healthy people across ages. PCR was performed a second time for about 7 to 11 cycles using a sample-barcoded 5' primer and a J-beta primer mix. TCRdb passed the 5' RACE reads through MiXCR, listing each CDR3 protein once. The table has hundreds of thousands of distinct CDR3 sequences, around a quarter seen once. These data are also associated with another study on T cells of mothers and their children.

Sequencing was done on a sample of blood. Receptor source: a boy between 10 and 17 years old in good health.

The chain recombines TRBV28 with TRBJ1-2; 9 nucleotides align to TRBD1. J lost 3 bases, V lost 2 bases, and 10 bases had no gene match. Germline CDR1 is MDHEN and CDR2 is SYDVKM. The CDR3 is made up of 17 amino acids. CDR3 amino acids: CASSLILFRTGDYGYTF. CDR3 coding DNA: TGTGCCAGCAGTTTAATTCTATTTCGGACAGGGGACTATGGCTACACCTTC.

This clonotype was seen a few times. The CDR3 DNA reads TGTGCCACCAGTGATTTGGTACAGGGGACTTACAATGAGCAGTTCTTC. Translating it yields CATSDLVQGTYNEQFF. The chain combines TRBV24-1 with TRBJ2-5; D possibly corresponds to TRBD1 (7 bases). The J call may not be correct, given that the DNA end is closer to TRBJ2-1. The CDR3 runs to 16 residues. CDR1 and CDR2 from the germline V gene are KGHDR and SFDVKD.

The chain is built from TRBV7-8 and TRBJ2-1, with a possible D match to TRBD2 (6 bases). The CDR3 loop spans 15 amino acids. Germline V gives CDR1 SGHVS, CDR2 FQNEAQ. Trimming cost V 1 base and J 4 bases, with 11 bases left between them. The CDR3 loop is CASSLDWTIYNEQFF. CDR3 DNA sequence: TGTGCCAGCAGCTTAGATTGGACTATATACAATGAGCAGTTCTTC.

This clonotype has a handful of counts. This chain links TRBV27 with TRBJ2-5, with TRBD2 matching 9 bases. The end of the DNA fits TRBJ2-7 better, so the J call may be wrong. The germline V gene has CDR1 MNHEY and CDR2 SMNVEV (reference sequence). The CDR3 is made up of 17 amino acids. In DNA form, the CDR3 reads TGTGCCAGCGGATTATGGAGCCTTAGCGGGAGCGTGTACGAGCAGTACTTC. Translating it yields CASGLWSLSGSVYEQYF.

The chain uses TRBV27 and TRBJ2-5, with D tentatively TRBD2 (6 bases). Germline CDR1 and CDR2: MNHEY and SMNVEV (reference sequence). V lost 9 bases and J lost 4, with 18 bases in between. The CDR3 extends over 14 amino acids. CDR3 amino acids: CASRPLAPTETQYF. CDR3 bases: TGTGCCAGTCGACCCCTAGCGCCGACAGAGACCCAGTACTTC.

This clonotype was seen a handful of times. The CDR3 DNA follows: TGTGCCAGCAAACCTCGGACTAGCGGGAGATCCCCCCAAGAGACCCAGTACTTC. This encodes CASKPRTSGRSPQETQYF. V gene TRBV12-3 or TRBV12-4 combines with J gene TRBJ2-5; 13 bases are a match to TRBD2. Trimming cost V 7 bases and J 1 base; bases outside gene matches: 12. The CDR3 contains 18 residues.

V gene TRBV12-3 or TRBV12-4 combines with J gene TRBJ2-7; TRBD1 matches 7 bases. Trimming took 6 bases from V and 4 from J; bases not matched to a gene: 9. CDR3 length: 14 amino acids. CDR3 in amino acids: CASRLTGKSYEQYF. CDR3 DNA sequence: TGTGCCAGCAGACTGACAGGGAAGTCATACGAGCAGTACTTC.

This clonotype was picked up a small number of times. V is TRBV7-9 and J is TRBJ2-7; D may be TRBD1 (6 bases). Deletions cut 4 bases from V and 1 base from J, with 17 bases between. CDR3 length: 16 residues. Per the germline V gene, CDR1 is SEHNR and CDR2 is FQNEAQ (reference sequence). This CDR3 reads CASSSPVGAPSYEQYF. The DNA for the CDR3 is TGTGCCAGCAGCTCCCCCGTGGGGGCCCCATCCTACGAGCAGTACTTC.

This chain joins TRBV7-9 and TRBJ2-5; 9 bases map to TRBD1. The CDR3 has 16 amino acids. Germline V CDR1 and CDR2: SEHNR, FQNEAQ (reference sequence). The V gene end was trimmed by 2 bases and the J gene end by 1 base; junction bases not matched to a gene: 5. The CDR3 DNA reads TGTGCCAGCAGCTTAATATTGGACAGGGGCCAAGAGACCCAGTACTTC. It codes for CASSLILDRGQETQYF.

Only a few counts were recorded for this clonotype. The chain links TRBV5-1 to TRBJ2-5; a weak D match, TRBD1 (6 bases). The ends were cut back, 2 bases at V and 2 bases at J, with 10 bases in the middle. In germline, CDR1 is SGHRS, CDR2 YFSETQ. The CDR3 runs to 14 residues. The CDR3 spells CASSFGGRQETQYF. The CDR3 region has the DNA TGCGCCAGCAGCTTTGGGGGCCGGCAAGAGACCCAGTACTTC. The full variable domain, completed using reference TRBV5-1 and TRBJ2-5, is KAGVTQTPRYLIKTRGQQVTLSCSPISGHRSVSWYQQTPGQGLQFLFEYFSETQRNKGNFPGRFSGRQFSNSRSEMNVSTLELGDSALYLCASSFGGRQETQYFGPGTRLLVL.